The 8 T cell receptor beta chains below all came from one sample that was sequenced in a study of T cell responses to AZD1222 COVID-19 vaccine. Sequencing used immunoSEQ multiplex PCR; TCRdb keeps in-frame clones, though not all of them. Here the sample spans about 150,000 clones, around 91% being singletons. Sample: peripheral blood, taken 28 days after the second AZD1222 dose. Receptors were obtained from an adult who received the AZD1222 COVID-19 vaccine.

The chain joins TRBV7-6 to TRBJ1-6; 9 bases agree with TRBD1. Germline CDR1 and CDR2: SGHVS and FNYEAQ. Trimming took 1 base from V and 10 from J; bases not matched to a gene: 5. This CDR3 has 15 residues. Written as DNA, the CDR3 is TGTGCCAGCAGCTTAGGGGGACAGGGTCAATCACCCCTCCACTTT. Its protein product is CASSLGGQGQSPLHF.

The V gene is TRBV3-1 (or the pseudogene TRBV3-2), the J gene TRBJ2-5, with D possibly matching TRBD1 (6 bases). Germline CDR1 LGHDT, CDR2 YNNKEL (reference sequence). V dropped 2 bases and J dropped 10 bases, with 14 bases sitting between them. CDR3 size: 13 residues. The DNA for the CDR3 is TGTGCCAGCAGCCAACAGCCCCAGGGGATCCAGTACTTC. Its protein product is CASSQQPQGIQYF.

The chain joins TRBV3-1 (or the pseudogene TRBV3-2) to TRBJ1-2; TRBD1 might be the D (5 bases). The V end lost 4 bases, the J end lost 2 bases, and 14 bases lay between the germline ends. Germline V gene lookup returns CDR1 LGHDT and CDR2 YNNKEL (reference sequence). The CDR3 extends over 15 amino acids. Here the CDR3 reads CASSPDTGRNYGYTF. The CDR3 nucleotides are TGTGCCAGCAGCCCGGACACTGGAAGGAACTATGGCTACACCTTC.

This chain connects TRBV27 to TRBJ1-6; 7 positions agree with TRBD1. The V and J ends lost 0 bases and 3 bases, in that order; junction bases with no gene match: 2. The CDR3 extends over 16 amino acids. Germline assignment: CDR1 MNHEY and CDR2 SMNVEV (reference sequence). The CDR3 nucleotides are TGTGCCAGCAGTTTATCGAGGGGGCTCTATAATTCACCCCTCCACTTT. Translating it yields CASSLSRGLYNSPLHF.

The chain couples TRBV4-2 to TRBJ2-7, with 9 positions matching TRBD1. In germline, CDR1 is LGHNA, CDR2 YNFKEQ. CDR3 length: 16 residues. V shed 0 bases and J 4 bases; nucleotides not matched to a gene: 7. Here the CDR3 reads CASSQDRGTGSYEQYF. The CDR3 DNA is TGTGCCAGCAGCCAAGATCGGGGGACAGGGTCATACGAGCAGTACTTC.

This chain uses TRBV24-1 with TRBJ2-1; TRBD2 aligns across 10 bases. Per the germline V gene, CDR1 is KGHDR and CDR2 is SFDVKD. The CDR3 contains 13 residues. V lost 9 bases to trimming and J lost 6 bases; unmatched junction nucleotides: 4. The CDR3 is CATLASGGNEQFF. CDR3 coding DNA: TGTGCCACCCTCGCTAGCGGGGGCAATGAGCAGTTCTTC.

The chain joins TRBV21-1 to TRBJ2-5. TRBV21-1 is a pseudogene locus. The CDR3 is made up of 16 amino acids. For the CDR3, the DNA is TGTGCCAGCAGCACCAGGGCGGGTGGGTCTCAAGAGACCCAGTACTTC. Translated, it gives CASSTRAGGSQETQYF.

This rearrangement joins TRBV7-9 to TRBJ1-5; D is undetermined. Germline V CDR1 and CDR2: SEHNR, FQNEAQ (reference sequence). The V and J ends lost 0 bases and 0 bases respectively, with 9 bases between them. CDR3 size: 16 residues. Here the CDR3 reads CASSLALVGSNQPQHF. CDR3 nucleotide sequence: TGTGCCAGCAGCTTAGCCCTAGTGGGTAGCAATCAGCCCCAGCATTTT.